This T cell receptor beta chain was found in a study of vaccination and CD4 T cells after COVID-19. Study context: Cells were stimulated with overlapping spike peptides from SARS-CoV-2, HCoV-NL63, HCoV-OC43 and HCoV-229E.

V lost 5 bases and J 6 bases, leaving 16 bases between the germline ends. CDR1 and CDR2 (germline): SGHTA, FQGNSA. The CDR3 spans 14 residues. The sample's treatment: approximately 9-day PBMC culture with coronavirus spike peptide pools or control peptides (ViraFEST assay). Regarding the study as a whole: Convalescent patients' median share of reactive clones seen only post-vaccination was approximately 90%.

Researchers used the Oncomine TCR Beta short-read assay to sequence DNA from cultured CD4+ T cells. Genomic DNA extraction was carried out from cultured CD4+ T cells. TCRdb re-derived calls from the PCR reads in MiXCR, one entry per CDR3 protein. The sample consists of 15,000 to 20,000 distinct CDR3 sequences, 29% of them appearing once. Worth noting for this clonotype: Its specificity is not known.

The sequence derives from a human donor with COVID-19. This chain uses TRBV7-2 with TRBJ1-2, with D maybe TRBD1 (5 bases). Sample: cultured CD4+ T cells from blood. In DNA, the CDR3 is TGTGCCAGCAGCCGCAGGGTGGCCTATGATGGCTACACCTTC. Protein: CASSRRVAYDGYTF.